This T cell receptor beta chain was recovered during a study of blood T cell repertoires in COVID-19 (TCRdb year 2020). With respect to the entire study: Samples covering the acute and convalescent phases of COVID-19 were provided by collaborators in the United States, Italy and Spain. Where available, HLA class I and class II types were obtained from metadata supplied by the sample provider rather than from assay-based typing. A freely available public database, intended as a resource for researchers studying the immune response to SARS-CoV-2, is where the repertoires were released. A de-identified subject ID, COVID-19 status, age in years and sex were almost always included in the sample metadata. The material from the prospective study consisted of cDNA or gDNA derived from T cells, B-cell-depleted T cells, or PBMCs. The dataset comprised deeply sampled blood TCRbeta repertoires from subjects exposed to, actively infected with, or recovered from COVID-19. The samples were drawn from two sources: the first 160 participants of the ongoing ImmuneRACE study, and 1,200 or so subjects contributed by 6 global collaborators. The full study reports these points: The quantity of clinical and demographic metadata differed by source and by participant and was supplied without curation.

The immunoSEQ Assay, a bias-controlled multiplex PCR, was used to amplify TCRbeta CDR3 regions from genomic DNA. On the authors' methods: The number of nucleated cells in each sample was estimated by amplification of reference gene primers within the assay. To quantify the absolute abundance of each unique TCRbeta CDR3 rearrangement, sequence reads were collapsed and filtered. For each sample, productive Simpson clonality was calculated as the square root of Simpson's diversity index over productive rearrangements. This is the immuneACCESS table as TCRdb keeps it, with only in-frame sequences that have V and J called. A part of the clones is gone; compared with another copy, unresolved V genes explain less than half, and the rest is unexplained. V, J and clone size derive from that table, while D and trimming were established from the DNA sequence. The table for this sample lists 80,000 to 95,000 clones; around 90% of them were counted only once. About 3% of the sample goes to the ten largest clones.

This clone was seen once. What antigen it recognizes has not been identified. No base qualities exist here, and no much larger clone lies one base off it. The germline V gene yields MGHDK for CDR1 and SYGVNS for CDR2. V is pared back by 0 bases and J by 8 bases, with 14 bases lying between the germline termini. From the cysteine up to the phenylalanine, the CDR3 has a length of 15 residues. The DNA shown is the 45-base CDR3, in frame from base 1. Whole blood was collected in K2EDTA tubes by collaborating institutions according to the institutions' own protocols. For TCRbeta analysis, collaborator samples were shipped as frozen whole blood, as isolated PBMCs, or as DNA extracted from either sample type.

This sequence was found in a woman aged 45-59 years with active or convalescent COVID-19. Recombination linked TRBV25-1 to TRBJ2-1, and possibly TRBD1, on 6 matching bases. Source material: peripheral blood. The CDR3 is CASSEYIQGIYEQFF. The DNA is TGTGCCAGCAGTGAATATATACAGGGAATCTATGAGCAGTTCTTC.